The rows below give T cell receptor beta chains drawn from one sample of a study of shared clonotypes between healthy human individuals. Data came from immunoSEQ multiplex PCR; TCRdb stores just in-frame clones and leaves some out. The sample lists roughly 2.4 million clones, nearly 97% seen once, with 0.13% in the top ten. What was sequenced was naive CD4+ T cells sorted from blood. These receptors all stem from a man younger than 35 in good health. The CDR3 runs from the conserved cysteine through the conserved F or W. The D gene is left open where the match is weak. Some rows have no size entry. The others give once, few or many, or a class for an expanded clone.

>.|TRBV9|.|TRBJ1-2
TGTGCCAGCAGCACCCAGGGGAAGGGTAGCTATGGCTACACCTTC
CASSTQGKGSYGYTF
>.|TRBV18|.|TRBJ2-3
TGTGCCAGCTCACCAACACAGGTAGATACGCAGTATTTT
CASSPTQVDTQYF
>.|TRBV18|TRBD1|TRBJ1-3
TGTGCCAGCTCACCGGACAGGACCTCTGGAAACACCATATATTTT
CASSPDRTSGNTIYF
>.|TRBV7-2|.|TRBJ2-3
TGTGCCAGCAGCCTACAAGGGGCTAGCACAGATACGCAGTATTTT
CASSLQGASTDTQYF
>.|TRBV25-1|.|TRBJ1-4
TGTGCCAGCAGTGCCGGACGGCTGACTAATGAAAAACTGTTTTTT
CASSAGRLTNEKLFF
>.|TRBV9|TRBD2|TRBJ2-3
TGTGCCAGCAGCGTTCTTCAGGGAGGGACTAGCGGCACAGATACGCAGTATTTT
CASSVLQGGTSGTDTQYF
>.|TRBV2|TRBD1|TRBJ2-7
TGTGCCAGCAGGGACCCGGGACAGGCCTACGAGCAGTACTTC
CASRDPGQAYEQYF
>.|TRBV5-6|.|TRBJ2-5
TGTGCCAGCAGCTTTGGTCCGTCACAGCAAGAGACCCAGTACTTC
CASSFGPSQQETQYF
>.|TRBV5-4|TRBD1|TRBJ2-4
TGTGCCAGCAGCCCACAGCTCACAGGGGACGGCATTCAGTACTTC
CASSPQLTGDGIQYF
>.|TRBV5-1|TRBD1|TRBJ2-7
TGCGCCAGCAGCTTCGGGACAGGGGGCTACGAGCAGTACTTC
CASSFGTGGYEQYF
>.|TRBV28|TRBD1|TRBJ2-7
TGTGCCAGCAGTTTTAACTACAGGGGGCTCTCCTACGAGCAGTACTTC
CASSFNYRGLSYEQYF
>.|TRBV4-1|.|TRBJ2-5
TGCGCCAGCAGCCAAGTGATCGGAGAGACCCAGTACTTC
CASSQVIGETQYF
>.|TRBV4-3|.|TRBJ1-1
TGCGCCAGCAGCCAAGAGAAAACAGTGAACACTGAAGCTTTCTTT
CASSQEKTVNTEAFF
>.|TRBV7-9|.|TRBJ1-6
TGTGCCAGCAGCTTCTTAACGCTTGACTCACCCCTCCACTTT
CASSFLTLDSPLHF
>.|TRBV5-1|.|TRBJ2-7
TGCGCCAGCAGACCCGACCTAAGCCGGTTGTACGAGCAGTACTTC
CASRPDLSRLYEQYF
>few|TRBV30|.|TRBJ1-3
TGTGCCTGGAGTGTACTTAACGGTGGAAACACCATATATTTT
CAWSVLNGGNTIYF
>.|TRBV7-2|.|TRBJ2-5
TGTGCCAGCAGCTCCCGTGGGGGGGAGACCCAGTACTTC
CASSSRGGETQYF
>.|TRBV28|.|TRBJ2-7
TGTGCCAGCAGTCTCCAGACCCCAGGCCGCTACGAGCAGTACTTC
CASSLQTPGRYEQYF
>.|TRBV7-2|TRBD2|TRBJ2-7
TGTGCCAGCAGCCCACTAGGGACTAGCGGACTGGGGTACTTC
CASSPLGTSGLGYF
>.|TRBV18|.|TRBJ2-4
TGTGCCAGCTCCCGGGCGGGGGCGAATGCCAAAAACATTCAGTACTTC
CASSRAGANAKNIQYF
>.|TRBV7-2|TRBD1|TRBJ2-5
TGTGCCAGCAGCTCGGACAGGGTTGTTGAGACCCAGTACTTC
CASSSDRVVETQYF
>.|TRBV2|.|TRBJ2-7
TGTGCCAGCAGCGGGACTGGGGATAGGCAGTACTTC
CASSGTGDRQYF
>.|TRBV7-9|TRBD1|TRBJ1-4
TGTGCCAGCAGCTTAGCGATGGGGCAGGGGGGAGAAAAACTGTTTTTT
CASSLAMGQGGEKLFF
>.|TRBV10-1|TRBD2|TRBJ2-1
TGCGCCAGCAGTGAGTCGCGGGGGGGCACCTACAATGAGCAGTTCTTC
CASSESRGGTYNEQFF
>.|TRBV7-9|.|TRBJ2-3
TGTGCCAGCAGCTTAGTCGTACAGGGCCGAGATACGCAGTATTTT
CASSLVVQGRDTQYF
>.|TRBV30|.|TRBJ2-7
TGTGCCTGGAGTGTGCCTAGGATCCAATACGAGCAGTACTTC
CAWSVPRIQYEQYF
>.|TRBV20-1|.|TRBJ2-1
TGCAGTGCTAGAACGGGAATAGAGCAGTTCTTC
CSARTGIEQFF
>.|TRBV27|.|TRBJ2-7
TGTGCCAGCAGTTTAGGCAGGGGCTCCTACGAGCAGTACTTC
CASSLGRGSYEQYF
>.|TRBV14|TRBD2|TRBJ2-3
TGTGCCAGCAGCCTTCTTATGGGACTAGCGACCACAGATACGCAGTATTTT
CASSLLMGLATTDTQYF
>.|TRBV25-1|.|TRBJ2-6
TGTGCCAGCACAGGCTACGGGGCCAACGTCCTGACTTTC
CASTGYGANVLTF
>.|TRBV11-3|TRBD1|TRBJ2-5
TGTGCCAGCAGCTACAGGGGCGGGGAGACCCAGTACTTC
CASSYRGGETQYF
>.|TRBV7-7|.|TRBJ2-1
TGTGCTACAGCGGAAGGTCCCGGTTTGAATGAGCAGTTCTTC
CATAEGPGLNEQFF
>once|TRBV7-9|.|TRBJ1-1
TGTGCCAGCAGCCCCTCCGTCGTAGCTTTCTTT
CASSPSVVAFF
>.|TRBV28|TRBD1|TRBJ1-2
TGTGCCAGCAGTTTGGGGTACAGGGGGAGATATGGCTACACCTTC
CASSLGYRGRYGYTF
>few|TRBV4-1|.|TRBJ2-7
TGCGCCAGCAGCCCCGGAAGGACAGCCCTTGGTTCCTACGAGCAGTACTTC
CASSPGRTALGSYEQYF
>.|TRBV2|.|TRBJ2-3
TGTGCCAGCACCCGGGACTCCTTCACAGATACGCAGTATTTT
CASTRDSFTDTQYF
>.|TRBV6-1|TRBD1|TRBJ1-2
TGTGCCAGCAGGCCGGGACAGCTGAACTATGGCTACACCTTC
CASRPGQLNYGYTF
>.|TRBV29-1|TRBD1|TRBJ2-7
TGCAGCGTTGATCGTCAGGGGGCCTACGAGCAGTACTTC
CSVDRQGAYEQYF
>.|TRBV10-2|.|TRBJ1-5
TGCGCCAGCAGTGAGTGGGTGGGACGGACGGCAGATCAGCCCCAGCATTTT
CASSEWVGRTADQPQHF
>.|TRBV7-7|TRBD1|TRBJ2-2
TGTGCTAGCAGCCGGGACAGGGGGAACACCGGGGAGCTGTTTTTT
CASSRDRGNTGELFF
>.|TRBV7-9|TRBD2|TRBJ2-2
TGTGCCAGCAGCCCCAGACTAGCGGGGGGGCTCACCGCCGGGGAGCTGTTTTTT
CASSPRLAGGLTAGELFF
>.|TRBV11-2|TRBD1|TRBJ1-2
TGTGCCAGCAGCCCCAGGGGGCCCTTGAATGGCTACACCTTC
CASSPRGPLNGYTF
>.|TRBV7-6|TRBD1|TRBJ2-5
TGTGCCAGCAGCACCCAGACAGGGGAAGGGGAGACCCAGTACTTC
CASSTQTGEGETQYF
>.|TRBV14|.|TRBJ2-5
TGTGCCAGCAGCCAAGGGGGTAAGGGAGAGACCCAGTACTTC
CASSQGGKGETQYF
>.|TRBV7-8|TRBD1|TRBJ1-2
TGTGCCAGCAGCTTAGACTCCGGGACAGAATTGCGTGGCTACACCTTC
CASSLDSGTELRGYTF
>once|TRBV7-2|.|TRBJ1-1
TGTGCCAGCAGCTTAACTCGGGACACCACTGAAGCTTTCTTT
CASSLTRDTTEAFF
>.|TRBV28|.|TRBJ1-1
TGTGCCAGCAGTTCAGGCAGGATGATGAACACTGAAGCTTTCTTT
CASSSGRMMNTEAFF
>.|TRBV6-1|.|TRBJ2-7
TGTGCCAGCATACTATCCTACGAGCAGTACTTC
CASILSYEQYF
>.|TRBV10-2|TRBD2|TRBJ2-1
TGCGCCAGCAGAGGGACTAGCGGGGGGTTACTCTCGAGCTCCTACAATGAGCAGTTCTTC
CASRGTSGGLLSSSYNEQFF
>.|TRBV19|.|TRBJ1-5
TGTGCCAGTAGTAGAACCGGGACACCCAATCAGCCCCAGCATTTT
CASSRTGTPNQPQHF
>.|TRBV6-5|.|TRBJ1-2
TGTGCCAGCAGTTTTACGCGGGGGGCTGGCTACACCTTC
CASSFTRGAGYTF
>.|TRBV30|TRBD2|TRBJ2-1
TGTGCCTGGAGTCGCGGGGGGGCGGGCAATGAGCAGTTCTTC
CAWSRGGAGNEQFF
>.|TRBV7-3|.|TRBJ2-3
TGTGCCAGCAGCGGGGGGCTTAGCACAGATACGCAGTATTTT
CASSGGLSTDTQYF
>.|TRBV5-1|TRBD1|TRBJ1-4
TGCGCCAGCAGCTTGCAGGGGGCAGCGACTAATGAAAAACTGTTTTTT
CASSLQGAATNEKLFF
>.|TRBV25-1|TRBD2|TRBJ2-3
TGTGCCAGCAGTGAAAGGACTAGCGCCCTCACAGATACGCAGTATTTT
CASSERTSALTDTQYF
>.|TRBV7-2|.|TRBJ2-7
TGTGCCAGCAGCTTAGCGGTCGGGACCTCCTCCTACGAGCAGTACTTC
CASSLAVGTSSYEQYF
>.|TRBV7-9|TRBD2|TRBJ2-5
TGTGCCAGCAGCCGCGTGCTAGCGGGACCTCAAGAGACCCAGTACTTC
CASSRVLAGPQETQYF
>.|TRBV5-6|.|TRBJ2-1
TGTGCCAGCAGCTCAAACAGGGTTATTGTTGGTGAGCAGTTCTTC
CASSSNRVIVGEQFF
>.|TRBV6-5|TRBD2|TRBJ2-1
TGTGCCAGCAGTTACTCCCTAGCGGGAGAGGGGTGGCAGTTCTTC
CASSYSLAGEGWQFF
>once|TRBV13|TRBD1|TRBJ2-7
TGTGCCAGCAGCTCCAGGGGGCCCCTCCCGCCTTACGAGCAGTACTTC
CASSSRGPLPPYEQYF